The subject of this entry is one T cell receptor (beta chain). Its target is not known. Identification of naive CD8+ T cells rested on CD45RO-CCR7+CD27+CD95- status. The CDR3 is 17 amino acids. This sample was included in a study of CXCR3-negative and CXCR3-positive naive CD8 T cells. Notes on the study in general: Researchers report that CXCR3-positive naive cells carry more hydrophobic TRB CDR3s than CXCR3-negative naive cells. PBMCs showed partially decreased CXCR3 expression after cryopreservation, and most assays used fresh PBMCs.

TRB cDNA was prepared as libraries by UMI-labeled 5' RACE. TCRdb reprocessed the 5' RACE reads and reports one entry per CDR3 protein, with no DNA. This sample lists more than 45,000 distinct CDR3 sequences; its ten largest clones have 0.42%. This sequence joins TRBV21-1 and TRBJ1-5; the TCRdb call, TRBD1, lacks DNA for checking. TRBV21-1 is designated a pseudogene. The sequence was obtained from a human donor in good health. Some clones in this sample may be carry-over from other donors' samples. The sequencing input was naive CXCR3- CD8+ T cells from blood. Indicated subset: CD45RO-CCR7+CD27+CD95- naive CD8+ T cells lacking CXCR3 (TNR3-). CDR3: CASSTWTGDYSNQPQHF.